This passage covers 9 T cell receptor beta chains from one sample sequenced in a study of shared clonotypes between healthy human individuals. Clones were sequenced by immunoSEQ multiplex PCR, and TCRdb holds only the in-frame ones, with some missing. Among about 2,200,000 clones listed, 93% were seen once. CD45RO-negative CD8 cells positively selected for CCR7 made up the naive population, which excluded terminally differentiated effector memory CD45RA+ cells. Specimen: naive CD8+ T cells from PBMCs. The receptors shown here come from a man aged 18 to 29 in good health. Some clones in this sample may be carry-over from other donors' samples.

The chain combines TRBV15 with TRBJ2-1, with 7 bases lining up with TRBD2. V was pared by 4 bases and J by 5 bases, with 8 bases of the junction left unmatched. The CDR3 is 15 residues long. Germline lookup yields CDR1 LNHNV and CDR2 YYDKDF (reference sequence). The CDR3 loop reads CATSIRGGDDNEQFF. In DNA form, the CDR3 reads TGTGCCACCAGCATCCGGGGAGGGGATGACAATGAGCAGTTCTTC.

The CDR3 coding sequence is TGTGCCAGCAGCTTTCCGCGGGAGGGAAGTGAGCAGTTCTTC. It translates to CASSFPREGSEQFF. The chain is built from TRBV11-3 and TRBJ2-1; 9 bases map to TRBD2. J was trimmed by 9 bases and V by 3 bases; bases with no gene match: 6. There are 14 residues in the CDR3. CDR1 SGHNT and CDR2 YENEEA come from the germline V gene.

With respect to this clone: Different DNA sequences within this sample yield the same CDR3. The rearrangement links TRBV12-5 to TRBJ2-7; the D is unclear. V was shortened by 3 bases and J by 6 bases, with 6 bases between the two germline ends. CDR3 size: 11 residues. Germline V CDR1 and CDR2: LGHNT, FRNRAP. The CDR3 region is CASGLGLEQYF. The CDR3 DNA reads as TGTGCTAGTGGTTTAGGGCTCGAGCAGTACTTC.

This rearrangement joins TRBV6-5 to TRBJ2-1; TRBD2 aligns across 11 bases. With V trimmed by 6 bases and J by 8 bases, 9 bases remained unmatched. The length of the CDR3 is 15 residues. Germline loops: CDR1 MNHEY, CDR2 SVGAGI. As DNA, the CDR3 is TGTGCCAGCAGGCCCCTTAGCGGGAGGGTAGATGAGCAGTTCTTC. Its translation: CASRPLSGRVDEQFF.

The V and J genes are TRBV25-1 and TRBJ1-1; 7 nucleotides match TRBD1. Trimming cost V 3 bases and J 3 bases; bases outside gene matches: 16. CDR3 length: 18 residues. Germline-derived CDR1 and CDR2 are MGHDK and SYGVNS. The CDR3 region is CASSDTDRVSRRDTEAFF. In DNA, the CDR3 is TGTGCCAGCAGTGACACAGACAGGGTGTCGAGGAGGGACACTGAAGCTTTCTTT.

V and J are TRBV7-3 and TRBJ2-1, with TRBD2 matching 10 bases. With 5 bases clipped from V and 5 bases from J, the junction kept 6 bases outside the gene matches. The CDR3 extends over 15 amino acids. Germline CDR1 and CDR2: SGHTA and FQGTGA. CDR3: CASSDSGRQNNEQFF. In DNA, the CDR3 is TGTGCCAGCAGCGATAGCGGGAGGCAAAACAATGAGCAGTTCTTC.

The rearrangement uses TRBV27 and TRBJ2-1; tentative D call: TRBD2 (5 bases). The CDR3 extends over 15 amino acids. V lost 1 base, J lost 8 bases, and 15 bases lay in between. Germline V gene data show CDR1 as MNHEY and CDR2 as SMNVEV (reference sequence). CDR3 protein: CASSLFPRPGDEQFF. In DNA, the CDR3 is TGTGCCAGCAGTTTATTTCCTAGGCCCGGGGATGAGCAGTTCTTC.

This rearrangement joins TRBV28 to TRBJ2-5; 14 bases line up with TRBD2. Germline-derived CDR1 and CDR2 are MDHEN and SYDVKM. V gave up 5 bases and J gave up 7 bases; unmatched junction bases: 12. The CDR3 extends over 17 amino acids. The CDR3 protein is CASSPFARLAGGATQYF. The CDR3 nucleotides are TGTGCCAGCAGTCCCTTTGCCCGACTAGCGGGAGGGGCGACCCAGTACTTC.

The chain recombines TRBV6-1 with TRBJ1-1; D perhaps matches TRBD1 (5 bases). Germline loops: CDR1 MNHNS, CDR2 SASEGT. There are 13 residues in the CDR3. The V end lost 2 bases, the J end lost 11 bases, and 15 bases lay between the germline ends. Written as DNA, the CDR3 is TGTGCCAGCAGTGAAATTCGGGGGGAACAGGCTTTCTTT. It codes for CASSEIRGEQAFF.